This TCR beta chain was sequenced in a study of response to subunit inactivated influenza vaccine (dated by TCRdb to the late 2010s). With regard to the full study: Deep quantitative T cell receptor repertoire profiling was used in the study to track responses to a trivalent subunit inactivated influenza vaccine.

General conclusions and limits of the study: The authors proposed that each seasonal influenza vaccination may bring in only a limited number of new T cells.

Libraries were built with RT-PCR. The sequencing machine was an Illumina HiSeq 2500. TCRdb reprocessing: public reads trimmed at Q25 with fastp, clones called with MiXCR, in-frame beta chains kept. Entries that share a CDR3 protein sequence are merged under the most common genes and DNA. The sample records almost 250,000 distinct CDR3 sequences, 10% to 15% of which are singletons. The top ten constitute 7.8% of the sample. As regards this clonotype: The clone's antigen remains unknown. Base qualities are not at hand, and no much larger clone is one base apart.

Its CDR3 holds 16 amino acids, cysteine through phenylalanine. Left in the record is the CDR3 DNA by itself, 48 bases read in frame from the first base. The CDR1 and CDR2 encoded by the germline V gene (reference sequence) are DFQATT and SNEGSKA. V drops 3 bases and J drops 0 bases, leaving 18 bases in between. This TCR was sampled from a man aged 50 or older who received an inactivated influenza vaccine. Donor details come from another sample of the same person, matched by shared clones. The chain is assembled from TRBV20-1 and TRBJ2-7; 8 matching bases give a weak D call of TRBD1. The material sequenced was non-naive T cells sorted from PBMCs, taken less than 15 days before vaccination. The sample's cell subset or site label, in plain terms: memory T cell fraction. CDR3 reads: CSASRSGTGPSYEQYF. The nucleotide sequence reads as follows: TGCAGTGCTAGTCGGAGCGGGACAGGCCCCTCCTACGAGCAGTACTTC.